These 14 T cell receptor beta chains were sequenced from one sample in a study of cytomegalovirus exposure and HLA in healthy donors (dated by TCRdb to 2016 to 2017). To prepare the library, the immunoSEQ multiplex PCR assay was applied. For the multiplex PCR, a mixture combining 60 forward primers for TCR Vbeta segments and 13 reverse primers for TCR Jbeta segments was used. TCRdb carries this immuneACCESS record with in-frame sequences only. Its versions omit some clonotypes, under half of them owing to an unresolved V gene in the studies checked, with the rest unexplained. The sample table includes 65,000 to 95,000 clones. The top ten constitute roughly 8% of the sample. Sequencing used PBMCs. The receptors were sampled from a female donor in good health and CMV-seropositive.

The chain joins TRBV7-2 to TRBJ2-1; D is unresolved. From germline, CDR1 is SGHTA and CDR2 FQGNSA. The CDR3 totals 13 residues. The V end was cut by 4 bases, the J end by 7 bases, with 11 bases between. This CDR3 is CASSSPLGNEQFF. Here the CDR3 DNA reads TGTGCCAGCAGCTCACCCCTAGGAAATGAGCAGTTCTTC.

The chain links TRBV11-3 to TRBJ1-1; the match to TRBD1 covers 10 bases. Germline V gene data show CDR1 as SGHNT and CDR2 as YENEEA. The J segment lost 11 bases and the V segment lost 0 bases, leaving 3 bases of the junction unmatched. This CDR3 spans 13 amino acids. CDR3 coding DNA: TGTGCCAGCAGCTTAGATCGGACAGGGGGGGCTTTCTTT. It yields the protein CASSLDRTGGAFF.

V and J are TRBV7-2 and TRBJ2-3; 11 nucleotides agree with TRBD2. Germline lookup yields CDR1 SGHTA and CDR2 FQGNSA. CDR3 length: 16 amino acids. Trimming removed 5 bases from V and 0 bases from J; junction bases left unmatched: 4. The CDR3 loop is CASSPSGGPSTDTQYF. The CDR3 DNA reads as TGTGCCAGCAGCCCTAGCGGGGGGCCAAGCACAGATACGCAGTATTTT.

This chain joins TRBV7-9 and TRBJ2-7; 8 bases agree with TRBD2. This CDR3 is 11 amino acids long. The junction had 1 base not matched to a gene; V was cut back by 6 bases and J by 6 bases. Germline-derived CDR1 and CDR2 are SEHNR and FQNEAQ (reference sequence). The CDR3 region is CASRGTSEQYF. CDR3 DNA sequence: TGTGCCAGCAGGGGGACTAGCGAGCAGTACTTC.

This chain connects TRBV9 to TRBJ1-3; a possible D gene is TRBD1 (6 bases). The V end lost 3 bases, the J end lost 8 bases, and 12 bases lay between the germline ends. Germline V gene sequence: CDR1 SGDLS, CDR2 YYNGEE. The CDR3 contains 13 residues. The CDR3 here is CASSAQGRDTIYF. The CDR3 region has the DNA TGTGCCAGCAGCGCACAGGGACGGGACACCATATATTTT.

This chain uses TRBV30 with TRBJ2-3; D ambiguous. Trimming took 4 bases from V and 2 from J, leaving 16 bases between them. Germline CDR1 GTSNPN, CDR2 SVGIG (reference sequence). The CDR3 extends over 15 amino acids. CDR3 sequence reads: CAWTADLLPTDTQYF. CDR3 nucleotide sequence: TGTGCCTGGACCGCCGACTTGCTTCCCACAGATACGCAGTATTTT.

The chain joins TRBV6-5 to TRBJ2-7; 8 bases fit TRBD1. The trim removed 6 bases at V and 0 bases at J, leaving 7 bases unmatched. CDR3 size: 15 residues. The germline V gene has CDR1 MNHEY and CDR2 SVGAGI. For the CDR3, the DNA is TGTGCCAGCAGATCAGGGGGCCTCGACTCCTACGAGCAGTACTTC. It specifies CASRSGGLDSYEQYF.

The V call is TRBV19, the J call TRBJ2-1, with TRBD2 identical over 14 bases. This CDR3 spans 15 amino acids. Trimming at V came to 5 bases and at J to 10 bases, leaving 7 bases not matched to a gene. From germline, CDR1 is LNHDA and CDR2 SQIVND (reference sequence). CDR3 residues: CASSDGLAGGWEQFF. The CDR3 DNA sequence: TGTGCCAGTAGTGATGGACTAGCGGGAGGTTGGGAGCAGTTCTTC.

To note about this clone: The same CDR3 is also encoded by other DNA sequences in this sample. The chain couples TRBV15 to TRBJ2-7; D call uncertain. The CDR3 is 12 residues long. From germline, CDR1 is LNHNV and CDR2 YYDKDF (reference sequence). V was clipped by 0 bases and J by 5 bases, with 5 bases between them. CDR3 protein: CATSRDEDEQYF. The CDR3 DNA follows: TGTGCCACCAGCAGAGACGAGGACGAGCAGTACTTC.

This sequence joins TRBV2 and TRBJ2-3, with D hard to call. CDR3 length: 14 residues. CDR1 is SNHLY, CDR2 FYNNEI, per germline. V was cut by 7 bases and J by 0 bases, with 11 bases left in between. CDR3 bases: TGTGCCAGCAAGCCAACCTCTAGCACAGATACGCAGTATTTT. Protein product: CASKPTSSTDTQYF.

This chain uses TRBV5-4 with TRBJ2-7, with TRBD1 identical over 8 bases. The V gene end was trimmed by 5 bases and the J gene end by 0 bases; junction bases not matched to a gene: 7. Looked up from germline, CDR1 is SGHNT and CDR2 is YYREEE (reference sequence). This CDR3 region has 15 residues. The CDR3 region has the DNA TGTGCCAGCAGTACCACAGGGGGGAGCTCCTACGAGCAGTACTTC. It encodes CASSTTGGSSYEQYF.

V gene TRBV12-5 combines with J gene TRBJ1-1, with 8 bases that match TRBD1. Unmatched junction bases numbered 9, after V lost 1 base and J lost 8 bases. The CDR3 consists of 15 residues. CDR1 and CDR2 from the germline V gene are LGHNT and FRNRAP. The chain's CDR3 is CASGLEIGQGAEAFF. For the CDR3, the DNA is TGTGCTAGTGGTTTGGAAATAGGGCAGGGGGCCGAAGCTTTCTTT.

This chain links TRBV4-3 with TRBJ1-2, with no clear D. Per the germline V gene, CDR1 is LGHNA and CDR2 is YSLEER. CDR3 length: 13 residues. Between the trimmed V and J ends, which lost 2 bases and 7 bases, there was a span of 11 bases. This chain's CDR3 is CASSQKGGSGYTF. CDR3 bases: TGCGCCAGCAGCCAAAAGGGAGGGAGTGGCTACACCTTC.

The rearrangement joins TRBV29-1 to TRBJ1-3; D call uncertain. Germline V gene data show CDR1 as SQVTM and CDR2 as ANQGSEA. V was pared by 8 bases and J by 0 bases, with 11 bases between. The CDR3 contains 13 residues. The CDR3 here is CSTQDYSGNTIYF. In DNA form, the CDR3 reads TGCAGCACCCAGGACTACTCTGGAAACACCATATATTTT.